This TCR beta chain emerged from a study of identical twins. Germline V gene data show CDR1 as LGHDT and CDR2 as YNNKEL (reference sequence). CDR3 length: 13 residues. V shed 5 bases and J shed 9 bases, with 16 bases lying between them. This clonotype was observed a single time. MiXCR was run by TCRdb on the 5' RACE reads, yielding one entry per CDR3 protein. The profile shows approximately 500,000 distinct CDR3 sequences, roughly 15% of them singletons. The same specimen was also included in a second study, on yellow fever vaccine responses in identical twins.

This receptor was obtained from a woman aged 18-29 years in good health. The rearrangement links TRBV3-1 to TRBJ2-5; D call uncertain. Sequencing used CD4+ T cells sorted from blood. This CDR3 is CASSARLGWAQYF. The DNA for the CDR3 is TGTGCCAGCAGCGCTCGACTTGGGTGGGCCCAGTACTTC.